Presented here are 14 T cell receptor beta chains from one specimen sequenced in a study of T-cell reconstitution after alpha-beta-depleted transplantation in children. Researchers prepared the TCRbeta library using unique molecular identifiers, the study reports. TCRdb redid the calling of the PCR reads with MiXCR, one entry per CDR3 protein. The sample holds some 300,000 distinct CDR3 sequences, 10% seen once. This material consisted of PBMCs from the stem cell graft donor, taken from the stem cell graft. The source of these receptors is a human donor who donated a stem cell graft to a child with acute lymphoblastic leukemia.

This clonotype was observed at least ten times. The rearrangement uses TRBV9 and TRBJ1-3, with D maybe TRBD1 (5 bases). V lost 2 bases and J 6 bases, leaving 9 bases between the germline ends. The germline gives CDR1 SGDLS, CDR2 YYNGEE. This CDR3 spans 13 amino acids. In DNA, the CDR3 is TGTGCCAGCAGCGTTGAGGGGACAAACACCATATATTTT. Translating it yields CASSVEGTNTIYF. The entire variable domain, with the rest obtained from reference TRBV9 and TRBJ1-3, is as follows: DSGVTQTPKHLITATGQRVTLRCSPRSGDLSVYWYQQSLDQGLQFLIQYYNGEERAKGNILERFSAQQFPDLHSELNLSSLELGDSALYFCASSVEGTNTIYFGEGSWLTVV.

In this sample, this clonotype turned up a few times. The chain is built from TRBV6-1 and TRBJ2-5; 9 bases are a match to TRBD1. The CDR3 length is 16 residues. V shed 3 bases, J shed 4 bases, and the junction held 9 bases outside the gene matches. CDR1 MNHNS and CDR2 SASEGT come from the germline V gene. The CDR3: CASSEAQGALGETQYF. CDR3 in DNA: TGTGCCAGCAGTGAGGCACAGGGGGCGTTGGGAGAGACCCAGTACTTC.

J is TRBJ2-7 and V is TRBV28; 10 bases match TRBD2. CDR3 length: 18 amino acids. Germline assignment: CDR1 MDHEN and CDR2 SYDVKM. V lost 6 bases to trimming and J lost 2 bases; unmatched junction nucleotides: 16. This CDR3 is CASSQSLAGDGGAYEQYF. CDR3 DNA: TGTGCCAGCAGCCAATCTCTAGCGGGAGACGGGGGCGCCTACGAGCAGTACTTC.

The J gene is TRBJ2-2, the V gene TRBV7-2; 8 bases match TRBD1. V trimming: 7 bases; J trimming: 2 bases; junction bases outside the gene matches: 21. CDR3 length: 20 amino acids. Germline V gene lookup returns CDR1 SGHTA and CDR2 FQGNSA. The CDR3, as DNA: TGTGCCAGCACTTCGGGCTCCTGGGGTTTAGGACAGGGAAACACCGGGGAGCTGTTTTTT. This gives the protein CASTSGSWGLGQGNTGELFF.

This clonotype turned up a few times. The gene calls are TRBV28 and TRBJ2-4; 9 bases align to TRBD1. Germline assignment: CDR1 MDHEN and CDR2 SYDVKM. V trimming: 8 bases; J trimming: 8 bases; junction bases outside the gene matches: 10. This CDR3 spans 14 amino acids. CDR3 sequence: CASQPPGQGYIQYF. In nucleotides, the CDR3 is TGTGCCAGCCAACCCCCGGGACAGGGCTACATTCAGTACTTC.

This rearrangement joins TRBV28 to TRBJ2-1, with D possibly TRBD2 on 7 matching bases. The CDR3 has 14 residues. Germline CDR1 and CDR2: MDHEN and SYDVKM. V lost 7 bases and J 8 bases, leaving 18 bases between the germline ends. In nucleotides, the CDR3 is TGTGCCAGCATATCGGGGGGCGGTTGGTATGAGCAGTTCTTC. Translation: CASISGGGWYEQFF.

This clonotype was observed at least ten times. The chain has TRBV7-9 and TRBJ2-7; 10 bases line up with TRBD1. From germline, CDR1 is SEHNR and CDR2 FQNEAQ (reference sequence). The CDR3 is 15 amino acids. Trimming at V came to 4 bases and at J to 4 bases, leaving 7 bases not matched to a gene. The CDR3 region is CASSSGTGDNYEQYF. DNA for the CDR3: TGTGCCAGCAGCTCCGGGACAGGGGATAATTACGAGCAGTACTTC.

This clonotype was observed a few times. J is TRBJ2-6 and V is TRBV29-1; 11 nucleotides agree with TRBD1. Germline V gives CDR1 SQVTM, CDR2 ANQGSEA. V trimming: 4 bases; J trimming: 1 base; junction bases outside the gene matches: 9. This CDR3 contains 18 residues. The CDR3 is CSVGGAGQGASGANVLTF. CDR3 DNA: TGCAGCGTTGGGGGGGCCGGACAGGGGGCTTCTGGGGCCAACGTCCTGACTTTC.

The chain uses TRBV11-2 and TRBJ2-7; D gene ambiguous. The V gene's germline CDR1 is SGHAT and CDR2 FQNNGV. V gave up 4 bases and J gave up 4 bases, with 17 bases separating them. The CDR3 consists of 15 residues. The CDR3 spells CASSSLKGPLYEQYF. In DNA form, the CDR3 reads TGTGCCAGCAGCTCACTAAAGGGCCCCCTTTACGAGCAGTACTTC. Variable domain in full (rest from reference TRBV11-2 and TRBJ2-7): EAGVAQSPRYKIIEKRQSVAFWCNPISGHATLYWYQQILGQGPKLLIQFQNNGVVDDSQLPKDRFSAERLKGVDSTLKIQPAKLEDSAVYLCASSSLKGPLYEQYFGPGTRLTVT.

This clonotype was seen a few times. The chain has TRBV18 and TRBJ1-1; D not certain. This CDR3 is 14 amino acids long. Trimming took off 3 bases at V and 5 bases at J, with 13 bases between the two ends. CDR1 and CDR2 from the germline V gene are KGHSH and LQKENI. The CDR3: CASSPPTSRTEAFF. CDR3 DNA: TGTGCCAGCTCACCTCCGACAAGTAGGACTGAAGCTTTCTTT.

The V and J genes are TRBV18 and TRBJ2-1, with D maybe TRBD2 (5 bases). Germline values: CDR1 KGHSH, CDR2 LQKENI. V was trimmed by 6 bases and J by 3 bases, leaving 12 bases between them. The CDR3 contains 14 residues. CDR3 protein: CASSMDWLYNEQFF. Written as DNA, the CDR3 is TGTGCCAGCTCTATGGACTGGCTCTACAATGAGCAGTTCTTC.

This clonotype was seen at least ten times. This chain uses TRBV5-1 with TRBJ2-1; 11 positions match TRBD2. This CDR3 region has 15 residues. The germline CDR1 and CDR2 sequences are SGHRS and YFSETQ. V lost 4 bases to trimming and J lost 7 bases; unmatched junction nucleotides: 7. The CDR3 coding sequence is TGCGCCAGCAGCAGGGTGACTAGCGGGACGAATGAGCAGTTCTTC. Translated: CASSRVTSGTNEQFF.

The V call is TRBV20-1, the J call TRBJ2-1; 8 bases map to TRBD1. The V segment lost 6 bases and the J segment 2 bases; nucleotides outside the gene matches: 9. The CDR3 is 15 residues long. Germline-derived CDR1 and CDR2 are DFQATT and SNEGSKA (reference sequence). This chain's CDR3 is CSAAPAGGPYNEQFF. The CDR3 DNA reads TGCAGTGCCGCTCCGGCAGGGGGCCCCTACAATGAGCAGTTCTTC.

This clonotype has a handful of counts. The chain employs TRBV27 and TRBJ1-2; TRBD1 matches at 7 bases. The V gene end was trimmed by 3 bases and the J gene end by 5 bases; junction bases not matched to a gene: 12. Germline V CDR1 and CDR2: MNHEY, SMNVEV (reference sequence). This CDR3 is 16 amino acids long. In DNA, the CDR3 is TGTGCCAGCAGTTTGGTTGGTGACAGGGCAAAGTATGGCTACACCTTC. It translates to CASSLVGDRAKYGYTF.